Listed here is a single T cell receptor (beta chain). Antigen unknown. The data were obtained in a study of T cell responses to AZD1222 COVID-19 vaccine. Study-wide points: The CD4 TCRs associated with vaccination extended across spike and predominated at 160-218 and 743-854. Two AZD1222 doses significantly raised spike-specific TCR breadth and depth over controls. Repertoires were obtained solely post-peak T cell response.

Data came from immunoSEQ multiplex PCR; TCRdb stores just in-frame clones and leaves some out. The data show approximately 110,000 clones, roughly 87% seen once. CDR3 size: 16 residues. With 9 bases clipped from V and 1 base from J, the junction kept 9 bases outside the gene matches. The germline CDR1 and CDR2 sequences are SNHLY and FYNNEI. Second-dose recipients at about 4 or about 12 weeks were treated as one pooled group. This clonotype originated in an adult who received the AZD1222 COVID-19 vaccine. The specimen comprised peripheral blood, sampled 28 days after the second AZD1222 dose. The chain is built from TRBV2 and TRBJ2-3; 11 bases map to TRBD1. CDR3 sequence: CASTDRGLSGTDTQYF. The CDR3 region has the DNA TGTGCCAGTACGGACAGGGGGCTGTCTGGCACAGATACGCAGTATTTT.